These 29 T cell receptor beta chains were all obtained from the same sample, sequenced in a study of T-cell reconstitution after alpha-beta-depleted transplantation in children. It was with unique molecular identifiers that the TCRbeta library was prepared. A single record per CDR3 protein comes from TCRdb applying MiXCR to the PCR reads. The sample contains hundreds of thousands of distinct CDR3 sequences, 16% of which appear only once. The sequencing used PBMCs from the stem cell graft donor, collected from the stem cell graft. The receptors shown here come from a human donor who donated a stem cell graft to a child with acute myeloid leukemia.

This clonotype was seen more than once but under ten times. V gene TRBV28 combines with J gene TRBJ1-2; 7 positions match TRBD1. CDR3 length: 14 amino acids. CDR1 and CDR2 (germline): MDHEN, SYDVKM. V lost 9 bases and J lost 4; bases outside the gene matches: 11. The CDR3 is CASKNSDRPYGYTF. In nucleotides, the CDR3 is TGTGCCAGTAAGAATTCGGACAGGCCCTATGGCTACACCTTC.

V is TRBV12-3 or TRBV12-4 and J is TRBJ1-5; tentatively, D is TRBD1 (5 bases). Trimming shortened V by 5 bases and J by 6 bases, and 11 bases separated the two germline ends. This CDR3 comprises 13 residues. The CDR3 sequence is CASSHTGGQPQHF. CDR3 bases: TGTGCCAGCAGTCACACGGGGGGTCAGCCCCAGCATTTT.

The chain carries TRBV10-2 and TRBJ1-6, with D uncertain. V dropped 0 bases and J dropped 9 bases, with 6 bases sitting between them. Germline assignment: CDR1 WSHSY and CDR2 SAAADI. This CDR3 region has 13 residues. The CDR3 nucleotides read TGCGCCAGCAGTGAGTCCGAAATTTCACCCCTCCACTTT. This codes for CASSESEISPLHF.

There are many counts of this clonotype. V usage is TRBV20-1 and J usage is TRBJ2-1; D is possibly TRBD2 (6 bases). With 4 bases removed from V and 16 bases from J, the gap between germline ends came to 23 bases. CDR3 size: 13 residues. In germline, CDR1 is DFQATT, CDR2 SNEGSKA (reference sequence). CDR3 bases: TGCAGTGCTACCTATAGCCGGGGAGGTCCATGTTTCTTC. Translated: CSATYSRGGPCFF.

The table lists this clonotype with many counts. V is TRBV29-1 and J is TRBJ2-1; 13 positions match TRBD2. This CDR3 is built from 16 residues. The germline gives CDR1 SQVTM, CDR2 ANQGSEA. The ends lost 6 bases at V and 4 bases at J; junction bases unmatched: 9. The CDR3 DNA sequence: TGCAGCGTCATAGGACTAGCGGGGGAGCTTTACAATGAGCAGTTCTTC. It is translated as CSVIGLAGELYNEQFF.

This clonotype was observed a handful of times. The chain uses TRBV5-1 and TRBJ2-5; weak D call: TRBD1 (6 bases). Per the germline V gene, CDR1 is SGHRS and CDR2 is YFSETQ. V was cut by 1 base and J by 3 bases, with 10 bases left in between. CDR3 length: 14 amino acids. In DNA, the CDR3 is TGCGCCAGCAGCTTGAGGGGGTCGGAAGAGACCCAGTACTTC. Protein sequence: CASSLRGSEETQYF.

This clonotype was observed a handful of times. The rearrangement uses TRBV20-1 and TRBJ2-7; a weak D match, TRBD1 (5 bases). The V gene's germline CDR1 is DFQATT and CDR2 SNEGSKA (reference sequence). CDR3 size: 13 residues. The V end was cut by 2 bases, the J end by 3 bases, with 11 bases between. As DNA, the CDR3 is TGCAGTGCTAGACCCGACAGATTCTACGAGCAGTACTTC. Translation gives CSARPDRFYEQYF.

The CDR3 DNA reads as TGTGCCAGCAGCCTGGAAGCGGGGCTACAAGAGACCCAGTACTTC. This codes for CASSLEAGLQETQYF. The rearrangement links TRBV3-1 to TRBJ2-5; 7 nucleotides agree with TRBD2. The CDR3 covers 15 residues. V trimming: 4 bases; J trimming: 2 bases; junction bases outside the gene matches: 7. The germline V gene has CDR1 LGHDT and CDR2 YNNKEL (reference sequence).

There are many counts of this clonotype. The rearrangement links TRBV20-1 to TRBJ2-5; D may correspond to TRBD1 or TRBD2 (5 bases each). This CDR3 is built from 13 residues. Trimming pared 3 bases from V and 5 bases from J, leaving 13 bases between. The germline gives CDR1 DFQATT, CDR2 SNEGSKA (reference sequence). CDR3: CSASPGAPETQYF. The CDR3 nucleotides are TGCAGTGCTAGCCCCGGGGCTCCCGAGACCCAGTACTTC.

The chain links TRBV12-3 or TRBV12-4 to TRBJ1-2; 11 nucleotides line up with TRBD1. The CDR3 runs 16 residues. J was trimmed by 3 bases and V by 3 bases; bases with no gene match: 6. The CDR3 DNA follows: TGTGCCAGCAGTTTTTCCCGGACAGGGGGCGACTATGGCTACACCTTC. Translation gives CASSFSRTGGDYGYTF.

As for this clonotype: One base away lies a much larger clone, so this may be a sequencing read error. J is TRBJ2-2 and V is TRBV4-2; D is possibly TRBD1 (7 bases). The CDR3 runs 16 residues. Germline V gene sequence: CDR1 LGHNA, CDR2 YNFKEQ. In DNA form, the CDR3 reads TGTGCCAGCAGCCTCCGGACAGGCGTTGACACCGGGGGGCTGTTTTTT. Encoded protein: CASSLRTGVDTGGLFF.

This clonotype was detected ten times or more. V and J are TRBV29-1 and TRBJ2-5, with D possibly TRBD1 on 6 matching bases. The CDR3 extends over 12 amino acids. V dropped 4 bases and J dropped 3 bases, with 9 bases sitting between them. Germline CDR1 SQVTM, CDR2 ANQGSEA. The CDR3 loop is CSVGQVKETQYF. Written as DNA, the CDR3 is TGCAGCGTTGGACAGGTTAAAGAGACCCAGTACTTC. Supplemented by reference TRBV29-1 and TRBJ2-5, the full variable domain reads SAVISQKPSRDICQRGTSLTIQCQVDSQVTMMFWYRQQPGQSLTLIATANQGSEATYESGFVIDKFPISRPNLTFSTLTVSNMSPEDSSIYLCSVGQVKETQYFGPGTRLLVL.

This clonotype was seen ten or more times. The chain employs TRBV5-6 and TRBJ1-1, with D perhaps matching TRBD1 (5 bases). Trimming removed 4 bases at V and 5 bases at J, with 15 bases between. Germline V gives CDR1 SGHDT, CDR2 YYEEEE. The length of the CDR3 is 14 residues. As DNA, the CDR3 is TGTGCCAGCAGCAATGGGGACGTGCTTACTGAAGCTTTCTTT. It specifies CASSNGDVLTEAFF.

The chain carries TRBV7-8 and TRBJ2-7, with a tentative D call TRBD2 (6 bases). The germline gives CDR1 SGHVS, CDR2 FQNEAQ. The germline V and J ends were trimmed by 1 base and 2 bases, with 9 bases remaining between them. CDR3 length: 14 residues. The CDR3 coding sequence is TGTGCCAGCAGCTTAGACAGGAGGGCCTACGAGCAGTACTTC. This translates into CASSLDRRAYEQYF.

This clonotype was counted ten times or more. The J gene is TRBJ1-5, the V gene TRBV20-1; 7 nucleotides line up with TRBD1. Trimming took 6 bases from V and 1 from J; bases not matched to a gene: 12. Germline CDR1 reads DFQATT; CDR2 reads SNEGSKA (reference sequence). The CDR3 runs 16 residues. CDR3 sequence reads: CSASLRGRGSNQPQHF. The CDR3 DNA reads TGCAGTGCCAGCCTAAGGGGGCGCGGGAGCAATCAGCCCCAGCATTTT.

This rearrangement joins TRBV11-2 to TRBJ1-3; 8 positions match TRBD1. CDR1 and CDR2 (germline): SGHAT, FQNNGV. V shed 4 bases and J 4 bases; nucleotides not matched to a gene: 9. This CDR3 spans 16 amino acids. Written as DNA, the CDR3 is TGTGCCAGCAGCTCACGTGGGACAGGAGAGGGAAACACCATATATTTT. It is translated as CASSSRGTGEGNTIYF.

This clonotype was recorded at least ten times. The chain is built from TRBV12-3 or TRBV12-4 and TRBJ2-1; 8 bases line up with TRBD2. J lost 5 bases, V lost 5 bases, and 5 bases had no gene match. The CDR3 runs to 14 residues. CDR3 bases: TGTGCCAGCAGTAGCGCGGGGGGAGACAATGAGCAGTTCTTC. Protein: CASSSAGGDNEQFF.

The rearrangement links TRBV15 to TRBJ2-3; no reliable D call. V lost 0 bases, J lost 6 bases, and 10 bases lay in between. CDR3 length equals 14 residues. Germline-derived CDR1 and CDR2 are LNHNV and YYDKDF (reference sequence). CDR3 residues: CATSRDNKWDTQYF. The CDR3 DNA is TGTGCCACCAGCAGAGATAATAAGTGGGATACGCAGTATTTT. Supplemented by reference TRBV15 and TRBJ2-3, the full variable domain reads DAMVIQNPRYQVTQFGKPVTLSCSQTLNHNVMYWYQQKSSQAPKLLFHYYDKDFNNEADTPDNFQSRRPNTSFCFLDIRSPGLGDTAMYLCATSRDNKWDTQYFGPGTRLTVL.

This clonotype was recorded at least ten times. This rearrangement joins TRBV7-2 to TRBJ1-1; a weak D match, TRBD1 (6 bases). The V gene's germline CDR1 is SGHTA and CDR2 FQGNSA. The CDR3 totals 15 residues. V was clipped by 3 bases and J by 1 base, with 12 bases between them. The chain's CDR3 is CASSFPRTANTEAFF. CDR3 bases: TGTGCCAGCAGCTTTCCCCGGACAGCGAACACTGAAGCTTTCTTT.

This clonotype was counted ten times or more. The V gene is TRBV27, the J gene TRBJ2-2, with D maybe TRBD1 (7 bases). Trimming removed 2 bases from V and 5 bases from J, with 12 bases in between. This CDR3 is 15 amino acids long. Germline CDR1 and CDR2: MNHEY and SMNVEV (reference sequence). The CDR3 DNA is TGTGCCAGCAGTTTAGACAGGGCGGGGACCGGGGAGCTGTTTTTT. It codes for CASSLDRAGTGELFF.

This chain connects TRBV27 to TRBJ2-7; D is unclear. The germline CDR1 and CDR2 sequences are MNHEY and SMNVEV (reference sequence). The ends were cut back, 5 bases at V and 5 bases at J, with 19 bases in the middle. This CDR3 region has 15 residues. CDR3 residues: CASSTEKGVTHEQYF. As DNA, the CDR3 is TGTGCCAGCAGTACAGAGAAGGGTGTTACCCACGAGCAGTACTTC.

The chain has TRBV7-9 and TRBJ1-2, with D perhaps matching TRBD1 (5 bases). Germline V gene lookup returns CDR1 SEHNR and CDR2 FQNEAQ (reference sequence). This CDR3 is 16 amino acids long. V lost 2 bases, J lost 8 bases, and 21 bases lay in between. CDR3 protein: CASSLTLGPGVGGYTF. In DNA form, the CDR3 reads TGTGCCAGCAGCTTAACCTTGGGACCGGGTGTGGGCGGCTACACCTTC.

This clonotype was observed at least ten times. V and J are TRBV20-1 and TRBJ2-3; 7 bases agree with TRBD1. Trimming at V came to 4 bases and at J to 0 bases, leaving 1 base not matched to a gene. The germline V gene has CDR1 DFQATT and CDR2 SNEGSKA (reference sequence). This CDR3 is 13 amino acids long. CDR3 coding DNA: TGCAGTGCTAAACAGGGGAGCACAGATACGCAGTATTTT. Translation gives CSAKQGSTDTQYF.

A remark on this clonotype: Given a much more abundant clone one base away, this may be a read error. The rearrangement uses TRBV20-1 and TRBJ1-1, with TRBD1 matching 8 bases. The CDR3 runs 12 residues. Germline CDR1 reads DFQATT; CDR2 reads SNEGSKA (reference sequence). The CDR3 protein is CRAPDRELEAFF. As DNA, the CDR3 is TGCAGAGCCCCGGACAGGGAGCTTGAAGCTTTCTTT.

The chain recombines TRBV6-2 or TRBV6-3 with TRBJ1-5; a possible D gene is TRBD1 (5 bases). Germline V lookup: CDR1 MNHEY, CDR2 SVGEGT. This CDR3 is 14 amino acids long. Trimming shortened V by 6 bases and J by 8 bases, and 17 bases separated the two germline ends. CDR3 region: CASRGAGRHEPQHF. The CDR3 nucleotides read TGTGCCAGCAGGGGCGCGGGACGTCATGAGCCCCAGCATTTT.

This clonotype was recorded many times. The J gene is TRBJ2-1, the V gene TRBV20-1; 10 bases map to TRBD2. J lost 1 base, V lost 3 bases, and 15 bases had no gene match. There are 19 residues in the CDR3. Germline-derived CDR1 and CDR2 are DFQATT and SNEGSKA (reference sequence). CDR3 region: CSASSLAGALQRSYNEQFF. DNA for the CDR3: TGCAGTGCTAGCAGCCTAGCGGGGGCCCTACAGAGGTCCTACAATGAGCAGTTCTTC.

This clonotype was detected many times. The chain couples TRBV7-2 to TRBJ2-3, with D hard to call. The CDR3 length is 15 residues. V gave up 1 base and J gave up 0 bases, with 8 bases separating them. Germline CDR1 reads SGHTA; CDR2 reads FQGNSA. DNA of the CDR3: TGTGCCAGCAGCTTAGGGTTACCTAGCACAGATACGCAGTATTTT. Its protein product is CASSLGLPSTDTQYF.

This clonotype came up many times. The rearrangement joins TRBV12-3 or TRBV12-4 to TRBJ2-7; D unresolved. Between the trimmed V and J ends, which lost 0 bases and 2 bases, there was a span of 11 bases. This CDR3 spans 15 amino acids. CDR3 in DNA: TGTGCCAGCAGTTTAGCGGGTCTGGCACCCTACGAGCAGTACTTC. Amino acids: CASSLAGLAPYEQYF.

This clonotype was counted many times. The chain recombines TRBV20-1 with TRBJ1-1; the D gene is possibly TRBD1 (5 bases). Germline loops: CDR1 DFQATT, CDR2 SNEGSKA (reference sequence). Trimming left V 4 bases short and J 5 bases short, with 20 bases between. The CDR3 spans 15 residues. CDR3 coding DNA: TGCAGTGCTATGATACCTCCCGGCAGGGCGACTGAAGCTTTCTTT. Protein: CSAMIPPGRATEAFF.